The 32 T cell receptor beta chains below all came from one sample that was sequenced in a study of cytomegalovirus exposure and HLA in healthy donors (dated by TCRdb to 2015 to 2018). Receptor amplification or capture employed the immunoSEQ multiplex PCR assay. The multiplex PCR relied on a mix of 60 forward primers for TCR Vbeta segments and 13 reverse primers for TCR Jbeta segments. Held by TCRdb, this immuneACCESS table contains in-frame sequences only and omits some clones. Under half of the omission traces to an unresolved V gene where checked; the cause of the rest is unknown. The sample contains some 180,000 clones, 70% to 75% of them found a single time. The leading ten clones occupy about 2.9% of the sample. The sequenced sample consisted of PBMCs. These receptors all stem from a male donor in good health and CMV-seronegative.

The chain uses TRBV5-1 and TRBJ1-1; D gene ambiguous. The germline gives CDR1 SGHRS, CDR2 YFSETQ. The V gene lost 5 bases and the J gene lost 1 base, with 9 bases spanning the gap. The CDR3 is 13 residues long. The DNA of the CDR3 is TGCGCCAGCAGTTTCACTGAGAACACTGAAGCTTTCTTT. Translation: CASSFTENTEAFF.

CDR3 residues: CASSLREQQFF. The CDR3 DNA reads TGTGCCAGCAGTTTGAGGGAACAGCAGTTCTTC. The rearrangement links TRBV28 to TRBJ2-1, with D perhaps matching TRBD2 (5 bases). CDR1 and CDR2 from the germline V gene are MDHEN and SYDVKM. The CDR3 has 11 residues. Trimming left V 3 bases short and J 11 bases short, with 8 bases between. The full variable domain, rest sourced from reference TRBV28 and TRBJ2-1, is DVKVTQSSRYLVKRTGEKVFLECVQDMDHENMFWYRQDPGLGLRLIYFSYDVKMKEKGDIPEGYSVSREKKERFSLILESASTNQTSMYLCASSLREQQFFGPGTRLTVL.

The chain couples TRBV21-1 to TRBJ1-1. TRBV21-1 is listed as a pseudogene. The CDR3 runs to 18 residues. The CDR3 sequence is CASSKKGSSGLTNTEAFF. For the CDR3, the DNA is TGTGCCAGCAGCAAAAAAGGGTCCTCGGGACTCACGAACACTGAAGCTTTCTTT.

This clone was counted a few times. This chain uses TRBV9 with TRBJ2-1; 12 bases match TRBD2. Germline V gene lookup returns CDR1 SGDLS and CDR2 YYNGEE. The CDR3 has 16 amino acids. V lost 4 bases, J lost 4 bases, and 6 bases stayed unmatched. This CDR3 reads CASSPPGTSGYNEQFF. The CDR3 DNA reads as TGTGCCAGCAGCCCTCCCGGGACTAGCGGGTACAATGAGCAGTTCTTC.

The chain joins TRBV19 to TRBJ2-1; D is unclear. Germline CDR1 is LNHDA and CDR2 is SQIVND (reference sequence). The CDR3 consists of 14 residues. Between the trimmed V and J ends, which lost 5 bases and 1 base, there was a span of 9 bases. The CDR3 spells CASSLAVSYNEQFF. Written as DNA, the CDR3 is TGTGCCAGTAGTCTCGCGGTATCCTACAATGAGCAGTTCTTC.

There are a few counts of this clone. The chain joins TRBV5-4 to TRBJ2-5; 7 nucleotides line up with TRBD2. V was clipped by 4 bases and J by 4 bases; unmatched bases: 7. In germline, CDR1 is SGHNT, CDR2 YYREEE (reference sequence). There are 14 residues in the CDR3. CDR3 coding DNA: TGTGCCAGCAGCCCCCGGGGGGAGGGAGAGACCCAGTACTTC. Translated, it gives CASSPRGEGETQYF.

The chain joins TRBV21-1 to TRBJ1-5; TRBD1, the D gene given by the table, was not confirmed from the DNA. TRBV21-1 corresponds to a pseudogene. The CDR3 spans 15 residues. The CDR3 DNA is TGTGCCAGCAGCAACGATCCAGGGGACCATCAGCCCCAGCATTTT. Translating gives CASSNDPGDHQPQHF.

The chain combines TRBV29-1 with TRBJ1-5; possibly TRBD1 for D (6 bases). Trimming left V 6 bases short and J 4 bases short, with 16 bases between. Germline V gene sequence: CDR1 SQVTM, CDR2 ANQGSEA. The CDR3 runs 14 residues. CDR3 in amino acids: CSVASGTHNQPQHF. The CDR3, as DNA: TGCAGCGTCGCCTCCGGGACACATAATCAGCCCCAGCATTTT.

The chain combines TRBV7-8 with TRBJ2-7, with D unclear. Trimming removed 5 bases at V and 3 bases at J, with 5 bases between. CDR3 length: 11 residues. The germline gives CDR1 SGHVS, CDR2 FQNEAQ. CDR3 protein: CASSRLYEQYF. CDR3 coding DNA: TGTGCCAGCAGCCGACTCTACGAGCAGTACTTC.

In its sample, this clone was seen once. This sequence joins TRBV6-5 and TRBJ2-7; D is perhaps TRBD2 (6 bases). Germline CDR1 and CDR2: MNHEY and SVGAGI. Trimming removed 6 bases at V and 4 bases at J, with 13 bases between. This CDR3 has 13 residues. The CDR3 DNA is TGTGCCAGCAGCCGGGACTTGACTTACGAGCAGTACTTC. This sequence encodes CASSRDLTYEQYF.

The chain is built from TRBV4-3 and TRBJ1-2; no firm D call. Germline assignment: CDR1 LGHNA and CDR2 YSLEER. V lost 4 bases and J lost 5, with 17 bases in between. The CDR3 runs 15 residues. The CDR3 DNA follows: TGCGCCAGCAGCCTTTCGACCGGGATCCCATATGGCTACACCTTC. This translates into CASSLSTGIPYGYTF.

This chain joins TRBV4-1 and TRBJ1-1, with a tentative D call TRBD1 (6 bases). CDR1 and CDR2 (germline): MGHRA, YSYEKL. The CDR3 is 15 residues long. Trimming took 0 bases from V and 3 from J, leaving 11 bases between them. The CDR3 DNA sequence: TGCGCCAGCAGCCAAGATAGGGGGTCCGACACTGAAGCTTTCTTT. This encodes CASSQDRGSDTEAFF.

V gene TRBV5-6 combines with J gene TRBJ1-5; TRBD1 aligns across 9 bases. V lost 4 bases and J lost 7; bases outside the gene matches: 6. The germline CDR1 and CDR2 sequences are SGHDT and YYEEEE. The CDR3 length is 14 residues. CDR3 region: CASSLDRGRQPQHF. The CDR3 DNA sequence: TGTGCCAGCAGCCTGGACAGGGGACGACAGCCCCAGCATTTT.

This rearrangement joins TRBV27 to TRBJ2-1; unclear D gene. Germline CDR1 is MNHEY and CDR2 is SMNVEV (reference sequence). V lost 0 bases and J lost 9, with 9 bases in between. The CDR3 loop spans 13 amino acids. The CDR3 is CASSLSLTREQFF. The CDR3 bases are TGTGCCAGCAGTTTATCCCTGACTCGTGAGCAGTTCTTC.

The V gene is TRBV25-1, the J gene TRBJ1-2; no reliable D call. Germline values: CDR1 MGHDK, CDR2 SYGVNS. CDR3 length: 14 amino acids. V gave up 6 bases and J gave up 1 base, with 12 bases separating them. The CDR3 DNA reads TGTGCCAGCAGATCCGCCGGGGTTAACTATGGCTACACCTTC. Translation: CASRSAGVNYGYTF.

This clone occurred once. CDR3 protein: CASSSLAGTGNTIYF. CDR3 sequence (DNA): TGCGCCAGCAGCTCCCTCGCGGGAACTGGAAACACCATATATTTT. The chain is built from TRBV5-1 and TRBJ1-3, with no clear D. Germline V gives CDR1 SGHRS, CDR2 YFSETQ. The V end was cut by 3 bases, the J end by 2 bases, with 12 bases between. The CDR3 consists of 15 residues.

The chain is built from TRBV6-5 and TRBJ1-5; tentative D call: TRBD1 (6 bases). The CDR3 runs 14 residues. V lost 6 bases and J 2 bases, leaving 11 bases between the germline ends. The germline gives CDR1 MNHEY, CDR2 SVGAGI. DNA for the CDR3: TGTGCCAGCAGAGCGGGGGCGGGCAATCAGCCCCAGCATTTT. Translation: CASRAGAGNQPQHF.

The rearrangement uses TRBV30 and TRBJ2-1; D is possibly TRBD2 (6 bases). CDR3 length: 11 residues. Germline values: CDR1 GTSNPN, CDR2 SVGIG (reference sequence). Trimming pared 8 bases from V and 5 bases from J, leaving 10 bases between. The chain's CDR3 is CALSGNNEQFF. The CDR3 DNA follows: TGTGCCCTTAGCGGCAACAATGAGCAGTTCTTC. Drawing the rest from reference TRBV30 and TRBJ2-1, the complete variable domain is SQTIHQWPATLVQPVGSPLSLECTVEGTSNPNLYWYRQAAGRGLQLLFYSVGIGQISSEVPQNLSASRPQDRQFILSSKKLLLSDSGFYLCALSGNNEQFFGPGTRLTVL.

The chain carries TRBV11-2 and TRBJ1-1; D not certain. The germline V gene encodes CDR1 SGHAT and CDR2 FQNNGV. The length of the CDR3 is 12 residues. The ends were cut back, 3 bases at V and 1 base at J, with 3 bases in the middle. In DNA, the CDR3 is TGTGCCAGCAGCTTCTCGAACACTGAAGCTTTCTTT. Protein sequence: CASSFSNTEAFF.

This sequence joins TRBV5-1 and TRBJ1-4, with 10 bases aligning to TRBD1. Losses at the gene ends were 2 bases for V and 7 bases for J; bases not matched to a gene: 5. The V gene's germline CDR1 is SGHRS and CDR2 YFSETQ. This CDR3 comprises 15 residues. As DNA, the CDR3 is TGCGCCAGCAGCTTAGGGGACAGGGGAAGTGAAAAACTGTTTTTT. Translating gives CASSLGDRGSEKLFF.

The chain couples TRBV6-5 to TRBJ1-3; 10 nucleotides line up with TRBD1. Germline CDR1 and CDR2: MNHEY and SVGAGI. V was pared by 6 bases and J by 4 bases, with 6 bases of the junction left unmatched. This CDR3 comprises 15 residues. The DNA of the CDR3 is TGTGCCAGCAGCCTCGACAGGGGGCGAGGAAACACCATATATTTT. Its translation is CASSLDRGRGNTIYF.

This chain joins TRBV14 and TRBJ2-1, with TRBD2 matching 8 bases. CDR1 is SGHDN and CDR2 is FVKESK in the germline V gene. The trim removed 4 bases at V and 9 bases at J, leaving 5 bases unmatched. The CDR3 runs 13 residues. CDR3 loop: CASSLERGTEQFF. The DNA for the CDR3 is TGTGCCAGCAGCCTTGAGCGGGGGACTGAGCAGTTCTTC.

The CDR3 is CATSPPLGLAGYEQYF. The CDR3 DNA is TGTGCCACCAGCCCCCCGCTGGGGCTAGCGGGTTACGAGCAGTACTTC. The J gene is TRBJ2-7, the V gene TRBV15; 8 bases line up with TRBD2. Germline CDR1 LNHNV, CDR2 YYDKDF (reference sequence). Germline trimming cut 5 bases from V and 4 bases from J; bases unmatched to any gene: 13. This CDR3 region has 16 residues.

The chain couples TRBV28 to TRBJ2-6, with D hard to call. Trimming removed 4 bases from V and 0 bases from J, with 7 bases in between. The CDR3 is 15 residues long. From germline, CDR1 is MDHEN and CDR2 SYDVKM. The DNA of the CDR3 is TGTGCCAGCAGTTCCCTCGGCTCTGGGGCCAACGTCCTGACTTTC. This codes for CASSSLGSGANVLTF.

The chain recombines TRBV5-5 with TRBJ2-7; 9 nucleotides match TRBD2. Trimming cost V 2 bases and J 3 bases; bases outside gene matches: 3. CDR1 is SGHKS and CDR2 is YYEKEE in the germline V gene (reference sequence). There are 14 residues in the CDR3. DNA of the CDR3: TGTGCCAGCAGCTTCGCGGGGGGGCTCTACGAGCAGTACTTC. This encodes CASSFAGGLYEQYF.

The V and J genes are TRBV11-1 and TRBJ1-4; 9 nucleotides line up with TRBD1. The CDR3 contains 15 residues. Germline CDR1 is SGHAT and CDR2 is FQDESV (reference sequence). Unmatched junction bases numbered 4, after V lost 3 bases and J lost 5 bases. This CDR3 reads CASSFSDRGNEKLFF. CDR3 nucleotides: TGTGCCAGCAGCTTCAGCGACAGGGGGAATGAAAAACTGTTTTTT.

The rearrangement joins TRBV6-6 to TRBJ1-1, with 7 positions matching TRBD1. The ends lost 5 bases at V and 1 base at J; junction bases unmatched: 7. This CDR3 spans 15 amino acids. Looked up from germline, CDR1 is MNHNY and CDR2 is SVGAGI (reference sequence). The DNA for the CDR3 is TGTGCCAGCAGTCACCCGACAGGGCCGAACACTGAAGCTTTCTTT. It yields the protein CASSHPTGPNTEAFF.

The chain joins TRBV9 to TRBJ2-7, with D possibly TRBD2 on 6 matching bases. This CDR3 comprises 18 residues. The ends were cut back, 5 bases at V and 0 bases at J, with 24 bases in the middle. Germline CDR1 SGDLS, CDR2 YYNGEE. CDR3 loop: CASSDLPPLATDSYEQYF. For the CDR3, the DNA is TGTGCCAGCAGTGACCTACCTCCTCTAGCGACCGACTCCTACGAGCAGTACTTC.

V gene TRBV19 combines with J gene TRBJ2-3; D is unclear. The V end was cut by 5 bases, the J end by 1 base, with 16 bases between. Germline CDR1 and CDR2: LNHDA and SQIVND (reference sequence). This CDR3 contains 16 residues. The CDR3 here is CASSLYSQLRTDTQYF. CDR3 bases: TGTGCCAGTAGTCTCTACTCGCAACTCCGCACAGATACGCAGTATTTT.

The V call is TRBV2, the J call TRBJ1-2; TRBD1 matches 8 bases. The CDR3 spans 16 residues. V gave up 6 bases and J gave up 2 bases; unmatched junction bases: 11. Germline CDR1 and CDR2: SNHLY and FYNNEI. Here the CDR3 reads CASSLDRVALNYGYTF. DNA for the CDR3: TGTGCCAGCAGCCTGGACAGGGTGGCCCTCAACTATGGCTACACCTTC.

Only one count was recorded for this clone. This specimen includes other DNA sequences encoding the same CDR3. The chain carries TRBV5-1 and TRBJ1-5; 7 bases are shared with TRBD1. The CDR3 covers 15 residues. V lost 2 bases to trimming and J lost 0 bases; unmatched junction nucleotides: 2. From germline, CDR1 is SGHRS and CDR2 YFSETQ. The CDR3 spells CASSLTGDSNQPQHF. DNA for the CDR3: TGCGCCAGCAGCTTAACAGGGGATAGCAATCAGCCCCAGCATTTT.

This chain joins TRBV6-6 and TRBJ1-6, with D tentatively TRBD1 (5 bases). V lost 4 bases, J lost 5 bases, and 12 bases lay in between. The germline V gene has CDR1 MNHNY and CDR2 SVGAGI (reference sequence). The CDR3 is 15 residues long. The CDR3 protein is CASSFPGDHNSPLHF. The CDR3 nucleotides are TGTGCCAGCAGTTTCCCGGGGGACCATAATTCACCCCTCCACTTT.